One T cell receptor (beta chain) is described in this entry. The specificity of this receptor is unknown. Per-base qualities were not stored, and no clone one base away is much larger. The record originates from a study of shared clonotypes between healthy human individuals (TCRdb year 2020). About the full investigation: A couple of women and a few men aged 18 to 49 years were included in the cohort. To increase sequencing depth and limit assay-specific biases, TCR repertoire library preparation and sequencing were carried out by different laboratories using diverse techniques. Per donor, three plates each were used for CD4 naive and CD4 memory, two for CD8 naive, and one for CD8 memory. Between about 0.9 and 8.9 billion PBMCs per donor were obtained by leukapheresis. The study deeply sequenced blood TCR repertoires of five healthy adults to estimate repertoire size and the extent of clonotype sharing between individuals.

The paper as a whole reports these results and caveats: Rarefaction of sorted-subset datasets indicated incomplete sequencing despite the large sequencing depth. Because the study included only a small number of donors, the genetic and exposure-history diversity represented was limited. Only blood was sampled, and tissue TCR repertoires likely differ from those in blood. Naive subsets generally had larger estimated clonotype richness than memory subsets did. Pairwise subsampling led to the expectation that sequencing depth would affect the degree of clonotype sharing among donors. Higher generation probabilities were observed for clonotypes shared by all four sorted-subset donors than for non-shared clonotypes. Approximately 4.8% of naive CD4, roughly 3.6% of naive CD8, 2.3% of memory CD4, and 0.4% of memory CD8 clonotypes were shared across a few donors.

Healthy HIV-negative adults with no recently reported acute infections or vaccinations were included as donors. Every donor was a Caucasian adult living in Nashville, Tennessee, USA. CD4+ T cells were enriched by magnetic negative selection, after which naive cells were positively selected on CD45RA and the negative fraction was taken as the memory subset. Blood was collected by leukapheresis, and PBMCs were isolated by Ficoll-Histopaque density gradient centrifugation and then cryopreserved in liquid nitrogen vapor phase. Analytical flow cytometry was used to check the purity and quantity of every magnetically sorted T cell population. From each sorted fraction, genomic DNA was isolated and quantified by UV absorbance on a Nanodrop 2000c. Inclusive of the bounding cysteine and phenylalanine, the CDR3 is 19 residues long. Of the read, only the CDR3 DNA is kept; its 57 bases are in frame from base 1.

Using the deep immunoSEQ assay, multiplex PCR amplified TCR CDR3 regions from genomic DNA. Extracted genomic DNA from each cell subset was distributed evenly across all wells of several immunoSEQ 96-well plates, and each plate was treated as a replicate. For sorted subsets, each replicate PCR was loaded with around 200 ng genomic DNA, equivalent to approximately 33,000 T cell genomes. Purified libraries were measured with a Qubit 3.0 fluorometer, size-checked on a Bioanalyzer 2100, and measured again with the KAPA Library Quantification kit. Every immunoSEQ 96-well plate was sequenced on a dedicated single-read 150-cycle Illumina NextSeq 550 flow cell. In the original analysis: The immunoSEQ output contained only junctional sequences without quality scores, so filtering could not match that applied to full-length reads. Sequences were annotated with PyIR, a Python wrapper for IgBLAST v1.9, and V/J genes and CDR3 were assigned using IMGT germline references. Reads were filtered out if the reads had weak V/J assignments (E-value above 1e-6), no CDR3, stop codons, out-of-frame junctions, or ambiguous translated residues. V3J clonotypes were defined by identical inferred V gene, J gene, and CDR3 amino acid sequence. The percentage overlap between two repertoires was calculated by dividing the number of shared unique clonotypes by the size of the smaller repertoire. Richness of each repertoire was evaluated using RTK rarefaction, the Chao1 estimator, and Recon v2.1 estimates of unobserved clonotypes. OLGA was used to compute generation probabilities for all TCRbeta clonotypes that the gDNA method yielded from several donors. Drawn from immuneACCESS, this table holds only the in-frame rearrangements with V and J called that TCRdb kept. Clones are partly lost; checked studies trace under half to an unresolved V gene and leave the rest unexplained. V, J and clone size derive from that table, while D and trimming were established from the DNA sequence. Recorded for this sample are a few million clones; just over 90% of them occurred a single time. The leading ten clones occupy about 0.37% of the sample.

The material sequenced was naive CD4+ T cells from PBMCs. The cell subset or site label of this sample denotes: CD45RA+ positively selected. The rearrangement joined TRBV21-1 to TRBJ1-5. TRBV21-1 is a documented pseudogene. The receptor was derived from a man aged 18 to 29 in good health. Some clones in this sample may be carry-over from other donors' samples. The DNA reads as follows: TGTGCCAGCAGCAAAGCTCCGGGGGGACACAGGCTCGGTCATCAGCCCCAGCATTTT. Its product reads: CASSKAPGGHRLGHQPQHF.